What follows is one TCR beta chain and its context. The data are from a study of blood T cell repertoires in COVID-19. As for the study in general: Researchers got acute and convalescent COVID-19 samples from the United States, Italy and Spain. T cells, B-cell-depleted T cells, or PBMCs provided the cDNA or gDNA that served as material.

Germline V gene lookup returns CDR1 WSHSY and CDR2 SAAADI. The J segment lost 6 bases and the V segment lost 2 bases, leaving 3 bases of the junction unmatched. The CDR3 sequence is 14 residues long. Clinical histories supplied by participants themselves formed the basis of cohort assignment. As handled by the study authors: The authors estimated nucleated cell counts from reference gene primer amplification. Libraries were prepared by immunoSEQ multiplex PCR; TCRdb keeps only in-frame clonotypes and omits some of them. V and J calls and clone size are those listed in that table; D and trimming were worked out from the DNA. The repertoire includes more than 150,000 clones, over 70% of them detected once, and approximately 14% sits in the top ten.

The source material was PBMCs or T cells enriched from blood (not recorded which). V usage is TRBV10-2 and J usage is TRBJ1-4, with 7 bases aligning to TRBD1. The source is a man in his 60s who had been exposed to COVID-19. CDR3 protein: CASSETGADEKLFF. The CDR3 nucleotides are TGCGCCAGCAGTGAGACAGGGGCGGATGAAAAACTGTTTTTT.